This T cell receptor beta chain appears in the sequencing data of a study of identical twins. Whole-study results and caveats: The study reached conclusions through statistical analysis that was cross-sectional, not following the same donors. Insertions were reduced in abundant cord blood beta clonotypes but not in memory repertoires.

Each CDR3 protein is one row after TCRdb ran MiXCR on the 5' RACE reads. The data contain approximately 890,000 distinct CDR3 sequences, about 12% of them seen just once; the ten biggest clones take up around 1.5%. The CDR3 totals 14 residues. The germline gives CDR1 MNHEY, CDR2 SMNVEV (reference sequence). Trimming removed 5 bases at V and 10 bases at J, with 20 bases between. This clonotype has a handful of counts. The antigen is undetermined. Healthy Caucasian donors formed the entire cohort. The sample was also reused in another study, on yellow fever vaccine responses in identical twins. That study adds: Reportedly, the response of twins' T cells to the vaccine seemed partly convergent, partly personalized.

The rearrangement links TRBV27 to TRBJ1-2, with D possibly TRBD1 on 5 matching bases. Source material: PBMCs. The TCR was taken from a woman younger than 30 in good health. CDR3 nucleotide sequence: TGTGCCAGCAGTAGAGTTGAGGGGTCCAGGGACTACACCTTC. Its protein is CASSRVEGSRDYTF.